This TCR beta chain originates from a study of T cell repertoires in cytomegalovirus infection. Study-level background: CMV epitopes used comprised recently identified HLA-C-restricted ones and well-studied HLA-B-restricted ones. Shared public TCR beta signatures pointed to both CMV infection and a matching HLA type. General study findings and limits: HLA-C-restricted CMV-specific TCR beta clonotypes were dominant in the ex vivo response. People with CMV and the relevant HLA were identified by cumulative public TCR beta family frequency.

This clonotype came up many times. Its antigen is still unknown. V dropped 4 bases and J dropped 0 bases, with 7 bases sitting between them. There are 13 residues in the CDR3. MiXCR, run by TCRdb on the reads, gives a single entry per CDR3 protein. The table includes approximately 310,000 distinct CDR3 sequences, around 25% detected once. The rearrangement uses TRBV12-3 or TRBV12-4 and TRBJ2-7, with D perhaps being TRBD1 or TRBD2 (5 bases each). The receptor comes from a human donor in good health (CMV status not recorded). Some clones in this sample may be carry-over from other donors' samples. This specimen consisted of cultured PBMCs, obtained from culture after CMV antigen stimulation. CDR3 amino acids: CASSWDPSYEQYF. The CDR3 DNA reads as TGTGCCAGCAGTTGGGACCCCTCCTACGAGCAGTACTTC.